Presented here are 5 T cell receptor beta chains from one specimen sequenced in a study of T-cell reconstitution after alpha-beta-depleted transplantation in children. It was with unique molecular identifiers that the TCRbeta library was prepared. TCRdb reanalysed the PCR reads using MiXCR and keeps one entry per CDR3 protein. The table records around 600,000 distinct CDR3 sequences, 23% of them present only once. The sequences come from PBMCs, mostly from graft donor cells, collected 360 days after TCRalphabeta/CD19-depleted stem cell transplant. These receptors were taken from a boy younger than two who had a stem cell transplant for acute myeloid leukemia, so the T cells may come from the graft donor.

There are many counts of this clonotype. V usage is TRBV29-1 and J usage is TRBJ2-7, with D uncertain. The V gene's germline CDR1 is SQVTM and CDR2 ANQGSEA. The CDR3 spans 14 residues. Trimming removed 4 bases at V and 0 bases at J, with 13 bases between. Here the CDR3 reads CSVVVTQSSYEQYF. CDR3 bases: TGCAGCGTTGTGGTGACACAGAGCTCCTACGAGCAGTACTTC.

This clonotype has ten or more counts. The chain has TRBV10-3 and TRBJ2-2, with TRBD1 matching over 11 bases. The CDR3 is 15 residues long. The ends lost 6 bases at V and 7 bases at J; junction bases unmatched: 7. CDR1 ENHRY and CDR2 SYGVKD come from the germline V gene. CDR3 sequence: CAIRPGQGASGELFF. The CDR3 DNA reads TGTGCCATCAGGCCTGGACAGGGGGCGAGCGGGGAGCTGTTTTTT.

V is TRBV20-1 and J is TRBJ2-2; TRBD2 matches 12 bases. The CDR3 has 20 residues. Germline CDR1 DFQATT, CDR2 SNEGSKA (reference sequence). The V and J ends lost 5 bases and 1 base, in that order; junction bases with no gene match: 17. In DNA, the CDR3 is TGCAGTGCTCACCCTGCTAGCGGGGGGGTTCTTGGGAGGAACACCGGGGAGCTGTTTTTT. Translation: CSAHPASGGVLGRNTGELFF.

There are many counts of this clonotype. The CDR3 region has the DNA TGTGCCAGCAGCTTAGTAGCGACTCGGAGGACAGATACGCAGTATTTT. Amino acids: CASSLVATRRTDTQYF. This chain joins TRBV7-2 and TRBJ2-3; possibly TRBD2 for D (5 bases). The V end was cut by 1 base, the J end by 3 bases, with 14 bases between. Per the germline V gene, CDR1 is SGHTA and CDR2 is FQGNSA. The CDR3 extends over 16 amino acids.

This clonotype was found a few times. This chain connects TRBV6-5 to TRBJ2-1; 9 nucleotides match TRBD2. Germline V gives CDR1 MNHEY, CDR2 SVGAGI. This CDR3 contains 15 residues. Losses at the gene ends were 6 bases for V and 1 base for J; bases not matched to a gene: 4. DNA of the CDR3: TGTGCCAGCAGCTCCGCGGGGGGGTCCTACAATGAGCAGTTCTTC. The encoded protein is CASSSAGGSYNEQFF.